The next 7 T cell receptor beta chains were all read from a single sample in a study of T cell repertoires in cytomegalovirus infection. TCRdb re-derived calls from the reads in MiXCR, one entry per CDR3 protein. This table has hundreds of thousands of distinct CDR3 sequences, roughly 15% appearing once. Sequencing was carried out using PBMCs. The receptors were gathered from a human donor in good health (CMV status not recorded). Some clones in this sample may be carry-over from other donors' samples.

There are many counts of this clonotype. V usage is TRBV11-3 and J usage is TRBJ2-1; no definite D call. V lost 3 bases and J lost 8, with 14 bases in between. This CDR3 has 14 amino acids. Germline CDR1 is SGHNT and CDR2 is YENEEA. The CDR3 DNA reads TGTGCCAGCAGCTTTGAGGCTTCCAGAGATGAGCAGTTCTTC. This codes for CASSFEASRDEQFF.

The chain recombines TRBV2 with TRBJ1-6, with unresolved D. The CDR3 extends over 17 amino acids. Germline lookup yields CDR1 SNHLY and CDR2 FYNNEI. The V and J ends lost 0 bases and 7 bases respectively, with 16 bases between them. CDR3 residues: CASSEAPPRRTNSPLHF. The DNA of the CDR3 is TGTGCCAGCAGTGAAGCCCCGCCAAGGCGGACCAATTCACCCCTCCACTTT.

This clonotype was counted ten times or more. This sequence joins TRBV6-6 and TRBJ1-6; 10 positions match TRBD1. Unmatched junction bases numbered 5, after V lost 2 bases and J lost 7 bases. This CDR3 is built from 16 residues. The germline V gene has CDR1 MNHNY and CDR2 SVGAGI (reference sequence). Here the CDR3 DNA reads TGTGCCAGCAGTTACCCCAGGACAGGGGGGAATTCACCCCTCCACTTT. Protein: CASSYPRTGGNSPLHF.

This clonotype was counted at least ten times. J is TRBJ1-2 and V is TRBV7-6; D gene ambiguous. The germline V and J ends were trimmed by 1 base and 4 bases, with 13 bases remaining between them. The CDR3 is made up of 15 amino acids. Per germline, CDR1 SGHVS and CDR2 FNYEAQ. CDR3 DNA sequence: TGTGCCAGCAGCTTAGATGGCGGGATGGGCTATGGCTACACCTTC. Protein: CASSLDGGMGYGYTF.

The chain employs TRBV20-1 and TRBJ2-7; possibly TRBD1 for D (6 bases). The CDR3 is 13 amino acids. V lost 4 bases, J lost 3 bases, and 13 bases lay in between. From germline, CDR1 is DFQATT and CDR2 SNEGSKA (reference sequence). The CDR3 loop is CSAIGGQNYEQYF. CDR3 nucleotide sequence: TGCAGTGCTATAGGGGGTCAGAACTACGAGCAGTACTTC.

Only a few counts were recorded for this clonotype. J is TRBJ1-1 and V is TRBV9; no firm D call. V lost 6 bases to trimming and J lost 1 base, with 13 bases between them. The CDR3 runs to 14 residues. CDR1 and CDR2 from the germline V gene are SGDLS and YYNGEE. Here the CDR3 reads CASTVGVTNTEAFF. CDR3 DNA: TGTGCCAGCACCGTCGGGGTGACGAACACTGAAGCTTTCTTT. The full variable domain, its missing parts supplied by reference TRBV9 and TRBJ1-1, is DSGVTQTPKHLITATGQRVTLRCSPRSGDLSVYWYQQSLDQGLQFLIQYYNGEERAKGNILERFSAQQFPDLHSELNLSSLELGDSALYFCASTVGVTNTEAFFGQGTRLTVV.

The chain couples TRBV2 to TRBJ1-1; 7 bases fit TRBD1. This CDR3 is built from 14 residues. With 4 bases clipped from V and 5 bases from J, the junction kept 7 bases outside the gene matches. The germline gives CDR1 SNHLY, CDR2 FYNNEI. The DNA for the CDR3 is TGTGCCAGCAGTGGACAGGGTGGAGGAACTGAAGCTTTCTTT. Translation gives CASSGQGGGTEAFF.